The TCR beta chain under discussion was sequenced for a study of blood T cells in healthy people across ages. As regards this clonotype: Its cognate antigen is unknown.

A second roughly 6 to 11 cycle PCR used barcoded and J-beta primers. Each cDNA molecule received a tag from a template-switch adaptor that had 12 random nucleotides. TCRdb ran MiXCR on the 5' RACE reads and lists one entry per CDR3 protein. The table shows hundreds of thousands of distinct CDR3 sequences, with around 43% occurring only once. The V and J ends lost 5 bases and 5 bases, in that order; junction bases with no gene match: 15. The CDR3 contains 16 residues. Germline V gives CDR1 MNHEY, CDR2 SVGAGI. PBMCs numbering at least 6 million were isolated per sample. Findings of the study overall: The study lacked donor CMV status, which possibly confounded expanded clonotype changes. One million T cells yielded diversity estimates that were considered underestimates.

Sequencing was carried out using blood. The receptor was isolated from a man aged 60-69 years in good health. This sequence joins TRBV6-5 and TRBJ2-7; 7 bases map to TRBD2. The CDR3 loop is CASSLLQRGGGHEQYF. As DNA, the CDR3 is TGTGCCAGCAGTCTCCTACAGCGGGGCGGAGGACACGAGCAGTACTTC.